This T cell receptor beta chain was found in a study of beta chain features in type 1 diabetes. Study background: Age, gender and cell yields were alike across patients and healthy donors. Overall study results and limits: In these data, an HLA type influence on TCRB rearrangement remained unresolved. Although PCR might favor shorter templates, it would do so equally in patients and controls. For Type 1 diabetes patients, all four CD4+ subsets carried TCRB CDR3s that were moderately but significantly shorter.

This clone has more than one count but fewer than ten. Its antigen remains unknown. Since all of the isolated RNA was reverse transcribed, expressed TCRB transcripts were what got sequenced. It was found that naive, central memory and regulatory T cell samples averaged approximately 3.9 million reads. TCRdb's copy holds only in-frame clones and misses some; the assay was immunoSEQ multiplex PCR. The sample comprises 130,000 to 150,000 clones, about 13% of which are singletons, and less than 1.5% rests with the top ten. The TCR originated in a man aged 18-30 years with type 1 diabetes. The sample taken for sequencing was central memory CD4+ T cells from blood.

The CDR3 region is CASSQAPFLTGKGSPLHF. The CDR3 DNA sequence: TGTGCCAGCAGCCAAGCACCTTTTCTGACTGGGAAAGGTTCACCCCTCCACTTT. The gene calls are TRBV14 and TRBJ1-6, with no clear D. CDR1 SGHDN and CDR2 FVKESK come from the germline V gene. Trimming removed 1 base at V and 9 bases at J, with 22 bases between. This CDR3 is 18 amino acids long.